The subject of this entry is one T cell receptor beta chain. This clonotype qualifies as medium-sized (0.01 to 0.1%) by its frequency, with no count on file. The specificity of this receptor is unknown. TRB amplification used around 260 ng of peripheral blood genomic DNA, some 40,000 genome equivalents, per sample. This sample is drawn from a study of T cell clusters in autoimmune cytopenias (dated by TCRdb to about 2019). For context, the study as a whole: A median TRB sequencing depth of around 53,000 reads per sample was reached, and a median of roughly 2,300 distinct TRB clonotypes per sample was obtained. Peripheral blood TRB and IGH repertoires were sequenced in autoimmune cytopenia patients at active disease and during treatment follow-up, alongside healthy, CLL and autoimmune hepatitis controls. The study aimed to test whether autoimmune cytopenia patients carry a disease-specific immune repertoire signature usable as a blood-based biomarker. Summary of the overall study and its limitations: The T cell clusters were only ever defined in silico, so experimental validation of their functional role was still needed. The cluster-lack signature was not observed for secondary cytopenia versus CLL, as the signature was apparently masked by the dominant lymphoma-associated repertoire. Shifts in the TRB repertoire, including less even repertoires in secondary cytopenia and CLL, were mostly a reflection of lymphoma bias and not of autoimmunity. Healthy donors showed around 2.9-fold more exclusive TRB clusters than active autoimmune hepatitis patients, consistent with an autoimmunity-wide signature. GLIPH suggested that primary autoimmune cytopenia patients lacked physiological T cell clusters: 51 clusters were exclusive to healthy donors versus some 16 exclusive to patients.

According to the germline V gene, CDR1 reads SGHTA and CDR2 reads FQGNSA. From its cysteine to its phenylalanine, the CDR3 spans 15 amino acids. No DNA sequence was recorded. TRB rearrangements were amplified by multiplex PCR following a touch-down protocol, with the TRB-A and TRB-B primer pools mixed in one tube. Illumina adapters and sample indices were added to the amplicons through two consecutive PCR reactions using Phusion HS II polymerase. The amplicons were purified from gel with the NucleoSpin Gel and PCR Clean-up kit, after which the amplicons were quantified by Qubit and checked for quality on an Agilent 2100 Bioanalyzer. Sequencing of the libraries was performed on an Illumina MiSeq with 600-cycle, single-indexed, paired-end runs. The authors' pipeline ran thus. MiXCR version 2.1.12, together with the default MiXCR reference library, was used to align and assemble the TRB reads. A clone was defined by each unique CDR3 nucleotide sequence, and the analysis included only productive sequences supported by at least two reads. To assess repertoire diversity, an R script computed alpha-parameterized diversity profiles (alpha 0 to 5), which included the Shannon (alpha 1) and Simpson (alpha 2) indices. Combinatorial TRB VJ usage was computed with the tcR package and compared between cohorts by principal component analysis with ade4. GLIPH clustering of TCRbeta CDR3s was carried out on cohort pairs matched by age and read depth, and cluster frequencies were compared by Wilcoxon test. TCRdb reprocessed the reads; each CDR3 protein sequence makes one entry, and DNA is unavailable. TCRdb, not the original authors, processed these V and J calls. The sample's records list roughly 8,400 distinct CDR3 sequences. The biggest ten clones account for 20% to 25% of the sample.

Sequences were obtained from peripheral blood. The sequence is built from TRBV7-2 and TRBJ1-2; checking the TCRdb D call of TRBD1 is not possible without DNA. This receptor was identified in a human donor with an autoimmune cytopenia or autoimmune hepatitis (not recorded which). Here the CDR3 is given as CASSTGQGSNYGYTF.